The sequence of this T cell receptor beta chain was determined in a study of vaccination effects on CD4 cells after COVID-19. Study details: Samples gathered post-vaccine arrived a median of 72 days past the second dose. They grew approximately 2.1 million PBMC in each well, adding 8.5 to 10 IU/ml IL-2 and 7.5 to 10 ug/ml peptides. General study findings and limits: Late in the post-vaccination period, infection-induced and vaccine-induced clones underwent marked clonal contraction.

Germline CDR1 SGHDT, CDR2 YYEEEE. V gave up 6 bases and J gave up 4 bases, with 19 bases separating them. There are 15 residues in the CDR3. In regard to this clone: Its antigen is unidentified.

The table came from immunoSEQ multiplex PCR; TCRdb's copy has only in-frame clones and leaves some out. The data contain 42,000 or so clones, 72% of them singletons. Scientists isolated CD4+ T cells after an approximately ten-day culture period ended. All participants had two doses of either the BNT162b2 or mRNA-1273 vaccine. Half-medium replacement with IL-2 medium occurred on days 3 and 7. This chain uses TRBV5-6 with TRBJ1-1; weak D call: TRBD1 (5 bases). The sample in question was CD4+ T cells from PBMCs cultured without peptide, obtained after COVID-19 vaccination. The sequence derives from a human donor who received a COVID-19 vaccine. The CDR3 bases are TGTGCCAGCACCATGGGGGACGCTAGGGGCACTGAAGCTTTCTTT. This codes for CASTMGDARGTEAFF.